This T cell receptor (beta chain) was sequenced for a study of blood T cells in healthy people across ages. The study's findings and limits: Fewer expanded clones and more diversity marked long-lived versus aged donors. A strong correlation was found between TCR beta diversity and the percentage of naive T cells.

The CDR3 runs 14 residues. CDR1 MDHEN and CDR2 SYDVKM come from the germline V gene. There are a few counts of this clonotype. Its antigen is undetermined. For the second PCR, which ran for 7 to 11 cycles, a sample-barcoded 5' primer and a J-beta primer mix were used. Samples each returned at least 3 million CDR3-containing paired-end reads. Each CDR3 protein is one row after TCRdb ran MiXCR on the 5' RACE reads. The top ten hold more than 20% of the sample, which has hundreds of thousands of distinct CDR3 sequences, roughly two fifths seen once. What was sequenced was blood. The receptor was isolated from an older woman in good health. The rearrangement links TRBV28 to TRBJ2-6, with D possibly being TRBD1 or TRBD2 (5 bases each). The CDR3 DNA reads TGTGCGACGAGGGAAGGGGCTGGGGCCAACGTCCTGACTTTC. Translating gives CATREGAGANVLTF.